This T cell receptor beta chain originates from a study of early T cells in non-severe SARS-CoV-2 infection. Study-wide background: Bulk RNA from unsorted whole blood was sequenced; chains were unpaired. Overall study findings and caveats: Using VDJdb, the matching emphasized anti-spike CD8 responses while missing private and CD4 specificities.

Germline V gene sequence: CDR1 LNHDA, CDR2 SQIVND (reference sequence). With 5 bases clipped from V and 7 bases from J, the junction kept 11 bases outside the gene matches. This CDR3 contains 15 residues. The protocol attached unique molecular identifiers to individual cDNA molecules. From the 5' RACE reads, TCRdb called clonotypes with MiXCR, one entry per CDR3 protein. Altogether roughly 100,000 distinct CDR3 sequences are present, 11% to 15% being singletons, with the ten largest covering roughly 6%. In its sample, this clonotype was seen once. As yet, its antigen is unknown. Material: whole blood. The V call is TRBV19, the J call TRBJ2-7; 10 bases are a match to TRBD1. The receptor was derived from an adult who was a healthcare worker with PCR-confirmed SARS-CoV-2 infection or an uninfected control (not recorded which). The CDR3 bases are TGTGCCAGTAGTCCGGGACAGGGGTACTACACGGAGCAGTACTTC. Protein sequence: CASSPGQGYYTEQYF.